The 12 T cell receptor beta chains below all came from one sample that was sequenced in a study of T cell changes during pregnancy in multiple sclerosis. Sequencing used immunoSEQ multiplex PCR; TCRdb keeps in-frame clones, though not all of them. Counted here are 65,000 to 75,000 clones, roughly 89% occurring once; the ten biggest clones make up 1.4% to 1.5%. The specimen comprised peripheral blood, sampled in the third trimester of pregnancy. The source of these receptors is a female donor in good health, enrolled as a control in a pregnancy study.

With regard to this clone: An end of the junction differs from the germline gene, which may be a read error. V is TRBV7-8 and J is TRBJ1-2; a possible D gene is TRBD1 (6 bases). The CDR3 extends over 15 amino acids. Per germline, CDR1 SGHVS and CDR2 FQNEAQ. CDR3 sequence reads: CASTLGGVRNYGYTF. DNA of the CDR3: TGTGCCAGCACCTTAGGGGGAGTCCGTAACTATGGCTACACCTTC.

The gene calls are TRBV11-3 and TRBJ2-6, with D unresolved. Trimming pared 5 bases from V and 1 base from J, leaving 6 bases between. CDR3 length equals 14 residues. In germline, CDR1 is SGHNT, CDR2 YENEEA. For the CDR3, the DNA is TGTGCCAGCAGCCTACGTTCTGGGGCCAACGTCCTGACTTTC. This codes for CASSLRSGANVLTF.

This chain joins TRBV11-3 and TRBJ2-1, with D maybe TRBD1 (5 bases). Trimming stripped 5 bases from V and 8 bases from J, with 16 bases between. CDR1 SGHNT and CDR2 YENEEA come from the germline V gene. The CDR3 is 14 amino acids. The CDR3 spells CASSPLAGWHEQFF. CDR3 sequence (DNA): TGTGCCAGCAGCCCCCTGGCAGGGTGGCATGAGCAGTTCTTC.

The chain links TRBV5-5 to TRBJ2-7, with 9 bases aligning to TRBD1. This CDR3 has 14 residues. Germline V gene data show CDR1 as SGHKS and CDR2 as YYEKEE (reference sequence). V lost 1 base, J lost 6 bases, and 5 bases stayed unmatched. The chain's CDR3 is CASSLSGQGGEQYF. For the CDR3, the DNA is TGTGCCAGCAGCTTGTCGGGACAGGGCGGCGAGCAGTACTTC.

V and J are TRBV7-2 and TRBJ1-2, with 9 positions matching TRBD1. Germline assignment: CDR1 SGHTA and CDR2 FQGNSA. The CDR3 runs to 16 residues. V lost 3 bases to trimming and J lost 0 bases; unmatched junction nucleotides: 5. CDR3 sequence reads: CASSFGTGRANYGYTF. CDR3 in DNA: TGTGCCAGCAGCTTTGGGACAGGGAGAGCTAACTATGGCTACACCTTC.

This rearrangement joins TRBV7-9 to TRBJ1-2, with D tentatively TRBD1 (6 bases). Germline lookup yields CDR1 SEHNR and CDR2 FQNEAQ (reference sequence). The CDR3 covers 13 residues. The V and J ends lost 7 bases and 0 bases respectively, with 9 bases between them. CDR3 DNA: TGTGCCAGCACTCAGGGGTCTAACTATGGCTACACCTTC. It is translated as CASTQGSNYGYTF.

V is TRBV4-3 and J is TRBJ1-5; D gene ambiguous. V was pared by 3 bases and J by 4 bases, with 7 bases between. Germline V lookup: CDR1 LGHNA, CDR2 YSLEER. The CDR3 sequence is 13 residues long. CDR3 sequence (DNA): TGCGCCAGCAGCCAGACTACGAATCAGCCCCAGCATTTT. Residues: CASSQTTNQPQHF.

V and J are TRBV7-2 and TRBJ2-1; a weak D match, TRBD2 (5 bases). The ends were cut back, 0 bases at V and 6 bases at J, with 6 bases in the middle. Germline lookup yields CDR1 SGHTA and CDR2 FQGNSA. The CDR3 totals 13 residues. CDR3 in DNA: TGTGCCAGCAGCTTAGCGGAGGTCAATGAGCAGTTCTTC. The encoded protein is CASSLAEVNEQFF.

This clone was observed a single time. This chain joins TRBV7-2 and TRBJ1-6, with 7 bases fitting TRBD1. The CDR3 is 16 amino acids. V shed 0 bases and J 7 bases; nucleotides not matched to a gene: 6. CDR1 and CDR2 (germline): SGHTA, FQGNSA. In DNA form, the CDR3 reads TGTGCCAGCAGCTTAGCATCGGGACAGCCAAATTCACCCCTCCACTTT. Its translation is CASSLASGQPNSPLHF.

The CDR3 DNA is TGTGCCAGCAGTTTTGACAGCTATGGCTACACCTTC. Protein: CASSFDSYGYTF. The V call is TRBV6-1, the J call TRBJ1-2; perhaps TRBD1 as D (5 bases). V gave up 5 bases and J gave up 4 bases, with 8 bases separating them. From germline, CDR1 is MNHNS and CDR2 SASEGT. The CDR3 is 12 amino acids.

This chain links TRBV7-9 with TRBJ2-2, with a tentative D call TRBD1 (5 bases). Trimming shortened V by 8 bases and J by 0 bases, and 16 bases separated the two germline ends. This CDR3 comprises 16 residues. Germline CDR1 reads SEHNR; CDR2 reads FQNEAQ (reference sequence). The CDR3 sequence is CASVNPTATNTGELFF. The CDR3 DNA sequence: TGTGCCAGCGTTAACCCGACAGCGACGAACACCGGGGAGCTGTTTTTT.

V and J are TRBV5-1 and TRBJ1-2; 9 positions match TRBD1. Germline V gene data show CDR1 as SGHRS and CDR2 as YFSETQ. This CDR3 is 13 amino acids long. J gave up 6 bases and V 6 bases, and 6 bases lay outside the gene matches. CDR3 loop: CASTRGTGNGYTF. CDR3 DNA: TGCGCCAGCACCAGGGGGACAGGGAATGGCTACACCTTC.